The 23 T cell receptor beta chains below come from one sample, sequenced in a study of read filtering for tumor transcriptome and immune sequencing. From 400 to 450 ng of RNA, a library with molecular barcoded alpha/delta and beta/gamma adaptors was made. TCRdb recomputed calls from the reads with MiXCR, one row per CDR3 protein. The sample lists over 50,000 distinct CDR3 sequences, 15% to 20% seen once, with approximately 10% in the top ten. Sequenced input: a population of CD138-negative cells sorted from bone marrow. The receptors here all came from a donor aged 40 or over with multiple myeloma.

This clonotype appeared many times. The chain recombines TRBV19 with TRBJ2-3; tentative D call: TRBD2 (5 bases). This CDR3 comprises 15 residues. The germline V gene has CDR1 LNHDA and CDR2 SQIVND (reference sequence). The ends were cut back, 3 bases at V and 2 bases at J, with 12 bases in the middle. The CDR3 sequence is CASSMTRDTTDTQYF. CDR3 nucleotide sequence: TGTGCCAGTAGTATGACGAGGGATACCACAGATACGCAGTATTTT. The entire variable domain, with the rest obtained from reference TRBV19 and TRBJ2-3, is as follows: DGGITQSPKYLFRKEGQNVTLSCEQNLNHDAMYWYRQDPGQGLRLIYYSQIVNDFQKGDIAEGYSVSREKKESFPLTVTSAQKNPTAFYLCASSMTRDTTDTQYFGPGTRLTVL.

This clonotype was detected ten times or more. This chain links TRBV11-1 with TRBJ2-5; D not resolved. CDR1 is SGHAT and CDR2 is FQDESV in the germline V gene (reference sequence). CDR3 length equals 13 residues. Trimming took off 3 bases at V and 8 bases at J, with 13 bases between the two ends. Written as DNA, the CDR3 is TGTGCCAGCAGCTTCGGACGCTACGGAACCCAGTACTTC. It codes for CASSFGRYGTQYF. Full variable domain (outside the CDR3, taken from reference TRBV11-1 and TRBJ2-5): EAEVAQSPRYKITEKSQAVAFWCDPISGHATLYWYRQILGQGPELLVQFQDESVVDDSQLPKDRFSAERLKGVDSTLKIQPAELGDSAMYLCASSFGRYGTQYFGPGTRLLVL.

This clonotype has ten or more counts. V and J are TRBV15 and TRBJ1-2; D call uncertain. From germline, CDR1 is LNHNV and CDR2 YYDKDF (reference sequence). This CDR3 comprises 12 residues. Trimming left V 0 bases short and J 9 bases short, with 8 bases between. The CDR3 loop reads CATSRDRGSYTF. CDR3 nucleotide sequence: TGTGCCACCAGCAGAGATCGGGGTAGCTACACCTTC.

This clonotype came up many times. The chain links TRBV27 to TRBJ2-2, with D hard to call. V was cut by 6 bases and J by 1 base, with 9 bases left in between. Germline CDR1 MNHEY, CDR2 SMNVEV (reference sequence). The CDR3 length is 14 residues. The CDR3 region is CASSPQQNTGELFF. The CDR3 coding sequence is TGTGCCAGCAGCCCCCAACAGAACACCGGGGAGCTGTTTTTT.

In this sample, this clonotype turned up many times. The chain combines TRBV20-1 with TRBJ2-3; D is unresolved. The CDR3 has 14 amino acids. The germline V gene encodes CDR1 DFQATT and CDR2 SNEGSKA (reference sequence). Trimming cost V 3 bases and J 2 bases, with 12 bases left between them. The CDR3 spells CSASAVGPTDTQYF. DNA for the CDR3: TGCAGTGCTAGCGCCGTGGGCCCCACAGATACGCAGTATTTT.

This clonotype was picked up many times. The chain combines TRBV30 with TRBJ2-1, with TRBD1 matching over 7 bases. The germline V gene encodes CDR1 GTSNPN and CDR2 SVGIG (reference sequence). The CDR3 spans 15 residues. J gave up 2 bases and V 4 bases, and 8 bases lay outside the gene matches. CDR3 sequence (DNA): TGTGCCTGGATCCTACAGGGGAACCCCTACAATGAGCAGTTCTTC. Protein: CAWILQGNPYNEQFF.

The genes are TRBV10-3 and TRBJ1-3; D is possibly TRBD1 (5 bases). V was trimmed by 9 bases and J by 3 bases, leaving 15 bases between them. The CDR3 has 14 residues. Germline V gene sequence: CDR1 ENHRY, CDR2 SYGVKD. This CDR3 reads CAITSGGLGNTIYF. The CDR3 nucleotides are TGTGCCATTACGTCCGGGGGTCTTGGAAACACCATATATTTT.

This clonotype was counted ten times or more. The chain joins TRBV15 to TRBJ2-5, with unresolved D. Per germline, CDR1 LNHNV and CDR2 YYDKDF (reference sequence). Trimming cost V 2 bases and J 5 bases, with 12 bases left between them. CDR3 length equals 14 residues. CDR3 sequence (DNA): TGTGCCACCAGCAGACCTGAAGGTAGCGAGACCCAGTACTTC. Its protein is CATSRPEGSETQYF.

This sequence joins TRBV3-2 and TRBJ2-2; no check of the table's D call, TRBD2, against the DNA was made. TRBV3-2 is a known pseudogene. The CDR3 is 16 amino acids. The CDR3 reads CASSATGPALPGELLF. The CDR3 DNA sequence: TGTGCCAGCAGCGCTACGGGACCAGCCCTCCCCGGGGAGCTGCTTTTT.

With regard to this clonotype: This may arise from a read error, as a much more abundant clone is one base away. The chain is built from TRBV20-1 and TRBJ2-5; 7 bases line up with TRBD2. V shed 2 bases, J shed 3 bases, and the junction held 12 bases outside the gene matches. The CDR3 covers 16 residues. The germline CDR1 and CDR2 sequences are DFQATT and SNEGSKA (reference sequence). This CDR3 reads CSARRIGRGVEETQYF. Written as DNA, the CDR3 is TGCAGTGCTAGACGGATCGGACGGGGGGTAGAAGAGACCCAGTACTTC.

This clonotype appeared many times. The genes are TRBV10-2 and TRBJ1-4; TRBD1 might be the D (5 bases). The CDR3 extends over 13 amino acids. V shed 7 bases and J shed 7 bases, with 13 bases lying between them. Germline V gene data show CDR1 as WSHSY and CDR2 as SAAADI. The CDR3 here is CASTRDRTEKLFF. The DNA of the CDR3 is TGCGCCAGCACCCGGGACCGGACTGAAAAACTGTTTTTT.

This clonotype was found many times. CDR3 sequence reads: CAWSDDRTNYGYTF. DNA of the CDR3: TGTGCCTGGAGTGATGACAGAACTAACTATGGCTACACCTTC. The chain uses TRBV30 and TRBJ1-2, with D possibly TRBD1 on 5 matching bases. CDR3 length: 14 residues. V was shortened by 1 base and J by 0 bases, with 9 bases between the two germline ends. Germline V gene lookup returns CDR1 GTSNPN and CDR2 SVGIG (reference sequence).

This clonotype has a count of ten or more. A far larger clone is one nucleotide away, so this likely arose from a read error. The CDR3 spells CASSLYTDTQYF. DNA of the CDR3: TGCGCCAGCAGCCTATACACAGATACGCAGTATTTT. The rearrangement uses TRBV5-1 and TRBJ2-3; D unresolved. V was trimmed by 4 bases and J by 2 bases, leaving 5 bases between them. The V gene's germline CDR1 is SGHRS and CDR2 YFSETQ. The CDR3 runs 12 residues.

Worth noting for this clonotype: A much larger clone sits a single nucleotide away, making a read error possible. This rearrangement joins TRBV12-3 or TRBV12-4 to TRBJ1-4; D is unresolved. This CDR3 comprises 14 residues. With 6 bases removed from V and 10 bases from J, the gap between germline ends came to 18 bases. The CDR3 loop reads CASSRTVFGGKLFF. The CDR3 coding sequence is TGTGCCAGCAGCAGGACCGTCTTCGGTGGAAAACTGTTTTTT.

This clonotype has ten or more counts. In DNA, the CDR3 is TGTGCCATCAGTGAGTCCGGGAACGAGCAGTACTTC. It is translated as CAISESGNEQYF. The chain couples TRBV10-3 to TRBJ2-7, with D perhaps matching TRBD2 (5 bases). Germline V lookup: CDR1 ENHRY, CDR2 SYGVKD. Trimming took off 0 bases at V and 5 bases at J, with 5 bases between the two ends. The CDR3 has 12 residues.

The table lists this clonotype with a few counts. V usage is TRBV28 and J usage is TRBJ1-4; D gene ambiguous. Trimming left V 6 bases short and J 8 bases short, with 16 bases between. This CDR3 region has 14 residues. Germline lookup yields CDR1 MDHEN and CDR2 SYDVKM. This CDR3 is CASSLRTTGEKLFF. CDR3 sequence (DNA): TGTGCCAGCAGCCTTAGGACCACGGGGGAAAAACTGTTTTTT.

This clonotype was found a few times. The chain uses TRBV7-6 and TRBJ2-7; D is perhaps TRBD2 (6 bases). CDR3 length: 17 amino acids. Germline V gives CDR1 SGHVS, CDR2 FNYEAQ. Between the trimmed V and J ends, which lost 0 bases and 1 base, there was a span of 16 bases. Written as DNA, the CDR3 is TGTGCCAGCAGCTTAGCGGGCGGGGCCCATTTATCCTACGAGCAGTACTTC. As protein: CASSLAGGAHLSYEQYF.

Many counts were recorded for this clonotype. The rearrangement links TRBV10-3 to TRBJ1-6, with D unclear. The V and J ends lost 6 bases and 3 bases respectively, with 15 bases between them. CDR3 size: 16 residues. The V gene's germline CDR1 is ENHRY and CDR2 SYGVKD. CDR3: CAISLSDPYYNSPLHF. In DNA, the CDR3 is TGTGCCATCAGCTTAAGCGACCCCTACTATAATTCACCCCTCCACTTT.

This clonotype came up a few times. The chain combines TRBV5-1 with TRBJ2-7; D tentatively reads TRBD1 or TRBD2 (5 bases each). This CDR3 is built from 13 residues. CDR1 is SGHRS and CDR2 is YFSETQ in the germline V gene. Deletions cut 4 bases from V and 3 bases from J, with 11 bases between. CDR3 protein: CASSPPGGYEQYF. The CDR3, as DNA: TGCGCCAGCAGCCCACCTGGGGGCTACGAGCAGTACTTC.

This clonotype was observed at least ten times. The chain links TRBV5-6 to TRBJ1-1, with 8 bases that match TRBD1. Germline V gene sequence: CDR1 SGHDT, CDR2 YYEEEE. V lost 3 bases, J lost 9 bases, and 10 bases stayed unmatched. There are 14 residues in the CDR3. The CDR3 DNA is TGTGCCAGCAGCTCGGGACCTCAGGGGGCTCAAGCTTTCTTT. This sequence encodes CASSSGPQGAQAFF. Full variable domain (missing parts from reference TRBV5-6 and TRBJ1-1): DAGVTQSPTHLIKTRGQQVTLRCSPKSGHDTVSWYQQALGQGPQFIFQYYEEEERQRGNFPDRFSGHQFPNYSSELNVNALLLGDSALYLCASSSGPQGAQAFFGQGTRLTVV.

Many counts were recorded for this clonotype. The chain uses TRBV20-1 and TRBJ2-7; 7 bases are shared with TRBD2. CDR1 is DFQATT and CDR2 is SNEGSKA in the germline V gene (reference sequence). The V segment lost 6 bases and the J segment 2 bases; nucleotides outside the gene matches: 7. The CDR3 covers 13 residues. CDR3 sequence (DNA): TGCAGTGCCATAACCGGGACTACCTACGAGCAGTACTTC. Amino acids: CSAITGTTYEQYF.

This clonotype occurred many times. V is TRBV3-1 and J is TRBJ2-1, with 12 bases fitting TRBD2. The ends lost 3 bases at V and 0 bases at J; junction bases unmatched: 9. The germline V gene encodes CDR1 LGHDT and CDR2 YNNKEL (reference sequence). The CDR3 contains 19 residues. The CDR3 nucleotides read TGTGCCAGCAGCCACCGACTAGCGGGGGTTATGAGCTCCTACAATGAGCAGTTCTTC. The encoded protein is CASSHRLAGVMSSYNEQFF.

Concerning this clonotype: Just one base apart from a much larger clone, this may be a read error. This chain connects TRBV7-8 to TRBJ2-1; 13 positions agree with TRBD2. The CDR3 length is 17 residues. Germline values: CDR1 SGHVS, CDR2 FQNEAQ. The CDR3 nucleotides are TGTACCAGCAGCTTAGAGACTAGCGGGAGGTCTTACAATGAGCAGTTCTTC. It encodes CTSSLETSGRSYNEQFF.